Below are 26 T cell receptor beta chains sequenced from a single sample in a study of control samples from healthy donors and cancer patients. This table comes from immunoSEQ multiplex PCR, and its TCRdb copy is limited to in-frame clones, with some not included. Its clone listing holds about 210,000 clones. The sample consisted of blood. These receptors were collected from a woman in her 30s in good health.

The J gene is TRBJ1-3, the V gene TRBV11-2, with no clear D. Trimming stripped 3 bases from V and 0 bases from J, with 15 bases between. Germline assignment: CDR1 SGHAT and CDR2 FQNNGV. The CDR3 is 17 amino acids. The CDR3 sequence is CASSFRSGSHSGNTIYF. CDR3 coding DNA: TGTGCCAGCAGCTTTCGGTCTGGGTCCCACTCTGGAAACACCATATATTTT.

CDR3 residues: CASSGSGGPAGELFF. CDR3 nucleotides: TGTGCCAGCAGCGGCTCTGGGGGTCCGGCCGGGGAGCTGTTTTTT. The rearrangement joins TRBV7-9 to TRBJ2-2; D may match TRBD1 or TRBD2 (5 bases each). The ends were cut back, 5 bases at V and 6 bases at J, with 16 bases in the middle. CDR1 is SEHNR and CDR2 is FQNEAQ in the germline V gene (reference sequence). The CDR3 spans 15 residues.

The chain carries TRBV19 and TRBJ1-5; TRBD1 is a possible D gene (5 bases). V was shortened by 3 bases and J by 2 bases, with 5 bases between the two germline ends. The CDR3 is made up of 13 amino acids. Germline V gene sequence: CDR1 LNHDA, CDR2 SQIVND (reference sequence). CDR3 DNA sequence: TGTGCCAGTAGTATGACAGGCAATCAGCCCCAGCATTTT. It yields the protein CASSMTGNQPQHF.

This chain uses TRBV6-1 with TRBJ1-1; no firm D call. The CDR3 runs 13 residues. CDR1 and CDR2 (germline): MNHNS, SASEGT. V lost 3 bases and J lost 2, with 7 bases in between. CDR3 sequence reads: CASSELTNTEAFF. The CDR3 coding sequence is TGTGCCAGCAGTGAGCTGACTAACACTGAAGCTTTCTTT.

The rearrangement uses TRBV19 and TRBJ2-7; no firm D call. This CDR3 has 13 residues. CDR1 is LNHDA and CDR2 is SQIVND in the germline V gene (reference sequence). Trimming took off 11 bases at V and 3 bases at J, with 17 bases between the two ends. The CDR3 nucleotides read TGTGCCGGCAAAGGGAACTGGAGCTACGAGCAGTACTTC. It translates to CAGKGNWSYEQYF.

V and J are TRBV4-1 and TRBJ2-2; 10 bases fit TRBD2. Germline trimming cut 4 bases from V and 7 bases from J; bases unmatched to any gene: 18. The CDR3 loop spans 19 amino acids. From germline, CDR1 is MGHRA and CDR2 YSYEKL. The CDR3 region is CASSPTPGQRGGRIGELFF. The CDR3 DNA reads as TGCGCCAGCAGCCCCACTCCCGGCCAGCGGGGGGGCCGGATCGGGGAGCTGTTTTTT.

The chain joins TRBV4-2 to TRBJ2-3; the D is unclear. CDR3 length: 16 residues. Between the trimmed V and J ends, which lost 8 bases and 0 bases, there was a span of 18 bases. Germline lookup yields CDR1 LGHNA and CDR2 YNFKEQ. CDR3 in amino acids: CASGPTDGASTDTQYF. The CDR3 coding sequence is TGTGCCAGCGGACCTACAGACGGAGCTAGCACAGATACGCAGTATTTT.

The chain couples TRBV5-4 to TRBJ2-2; TRBD1 matches at 9 bases. The trim removed 3 bases at V and 0 bases at J, leaving 15 bases unmatched. The CDR3 consists of 20 residues. CDR1 is SGHNT and CDR2 is YYREEE in the germline V gene (reference sequence). The CDR3 DNA follows: TGTGCCAGCAGCTCCCCCCGGGGACAGGGACCACTACCGAACACCGGGGAGCTGTTTTTT. It yields the protein CASSSPRGQGPLPNTGELFF.

The rearrangement uses TRBV5-5 and TRBJ1-4; perhaps TRBD1 as D (6 bases). Germline CDR1 and CDR2: SGHKS and YYEKEE (reference sequence). The CDR3 runs to 15 residues. V was cut by 0 bases and J by 7 bases, with 13 bases left in between. CDR3 DNA sequence: TGTGCCAGCAGCTTGGCCTGGGGGGCGGGTGAAAAACTGTTTTTT. Its translation is CASSLAWGAGEKLFF.

V is TRBV9 and J is TRBJ1-1; D gene unclear. Germline V gene data show CDR1 as SGDLS and CDR2 as YYNGEE. This CDR3 has 15 residues. The ends were cut back, 0 bases at V and 0 bases at J, with 9 bases in the middle. Written as DNA, the CDR3 is TGTGCCAGCAGCGTAGCACCCGGGTTGAACACTGAAGCTTTCTTT. Protein: CASSVAPGLNTEAFF.

The V call is TRBV2, the J call TRBJ2-7, with no clear D. V lost 7 bases and J 1 base, leaving 14 bases between the germline ends. CDR1 SNHLY and CDR2 FYNNEI come from the germline V gene. This CDR3 comprises 14 residues. CDR3 region: CASKERQDSYEQYF. The CDR3 bases are TGTGCCAGCAAAGAACGTCAGGATTCCTACGAGCAGTACTTC.

V and J are TRBV10-3 and TRBJ2-1; D possibly uses TRBD1 or TRBD2 (5 bases each). V lost 6 bases and J lost 2, with 17 bases in between. Germline V gene data show CDR1 as ENHRY and CDR2 as SYGVKD. The CDR3 length is 16 residues. CDR3 in amino acids: CAISAGTNPTYNEQFF. The CDR3 DNA reads as TGTGCCATCAGCGCCGGGACGAACCCGACCTACAATGAGCAGTTCTTC.

This rearrangement joins TRBV5-8 to TRBJ2-7, with 7 positions matching TRBD1. The CDR3 has 14 amino acids. V gave up 6 bases and J gave up 3 bases; unmatched junction bases: 9. The germline gives CDR1 SGHTS, CDR2 YDEGEE. In DNA form, the CDR3 reads TGTGCCAGCATCGTCCGGACAGGTATCTACGAGCAGTACTTC. Translated: CASIVRTGIYEQYF.

CDR3 nucleotide sequence: TGTGCCAGCTCACCAGGACAGGGGGCTAACTATGGCTACACCTTC. It specifies CASSPGQGANYGYTF. V is TRBV18 and J is TRBJ1-2, with 10 bases matching TRBD1. V lost 2 bases to trimming and J lost 0 bases; unmatched junction nucleotides: 0. CDR1 and CDR2 (germline): KGHSH, LQKENI. This CDR3 is built from 15 residues.

The V call is TRBV13, the J call TRBJ2-3; D gene ambiguous. Germline V CDR1 and CDR2: PRHDT, FYEKMQ (reference sequence). Trimming shortened V by 5 bases and J by 1 base, and 10 bases separated the two germline ends. The CDR3 covers 14 residues. CDR3 nucleotide sequence: TGTGCCAGCAGCATCTCGGACCGCACAGATACGCAGTATTTT. It codes for CASSISDRTDTQYF.

The chain recombines TRBV28 with TRBJ1-5; D unclear. V lost 8 bases and J lost 7, with 15 bases in between. The CDR3 has 13 residues. Germline V lookup: CDR1 MDHEN, CDR2 SYDVKM. CDR3 coding DNA: TGTGCCAGCGGGTTTGGCAGTAACCAGCCCCAGCATTTT. It codes for CASGFGSNQPQHF.

The chain carries TRBV5-1 and TRBJ2-5, with 9 bases aligning to TRBD2. Trimming at V came to 3 bases and at J to 5 bases, leaving 8 bases not matched to a gene. The germline gives CDR1 SGHRS, CDR2 YFSETQ. This CDR3 spans 15 amino acids. CDR3 in amino acids: CASSWGLAGGETQYF. The CDR3 coding sequence is TGCGCCAGCAGCTGGGGACTAGCAGGCGGGGAGACCCAGTACTTC.

The V and J genes are TRBV25-1 and TRBJ1-6; D is ambiguous. Germline V CDR1 and CDR2: MGHDK, SYGVNS. This CDR3 has 14 amino acids. With 8 bases removed from V and 1 base from J, the gap between germline ends came to 9 bases. CDR3 protein: CASHGSSYNSPLHF. DNA for the CDR3: TGTGCCAGCCACGGGTCTTCCTATAATTCACCCCTCCACTTT.

The gene calls are TRBV19 and TRBJ2-7; the D gene is possibly TRBD2 (5 bases). Germline V gene sequence: CDR1 LNHDA, CDR2 SQIVND (reference sequence). CDR3 length: 15 amino acids. V shed 6 bases and J shed 4 bases, with 19 bases lying between them. The DNA of the CDR3 is TGTGCCAGTAGCCTAGCTGACTCGATCGGATACGAGCAGTACTTC. Amino acid sequence: CASSLADSIGYEQYF. Filled out from reference TRBV19 and TRBJ2-7, the complete variable domain reads DGGITQSPKYLFRKEGQNVTLSCEQNLNHDAMYWYRQDPGQGLRLIYYSQIVNDFQKGDIAEGYSVSREKKESFPLTVTSAQKNPTAFYLCASSLADSIGYEQYFGPGTRLTVT.

The rearrangement joins TRBV7-9 to TRBJ2-3, with TRBD2 identical over 9 bases. Germline V gives CDR1 SEHNR, CDR2 FQNEAQ (reference sequence). CDR3 length: 17 amino acids. The trim removed 2 bases at V and 2 bases at J, leaving 8 bases unmatched. CDR3 sequence reads: CASSLPRLAESTDTQYF. The DNA for the CDR3 is TGTGCCAGCAGCTTACCCCGACTAGCGGAGTCCACAGATACGCAGTATTTT.

The V gene is TRBV5-1, the J gene TRBJ2-1; tentatively, D is TRBD1 (5 bases). From germline, CDR1 is SGHRS and CDR2 YFSETQ. V dropped 1 base and J dropped 6 bases, with 11 bases sitting between them. The CDR3 has 14 residues. This CDR3 is CASSLWQGGNEQFF. Here the CDR3 DNA reads TGCGCCAGCAGCTTGTGGCAGGGTGGCAATGAGCAGTTCTTC.

V and J are TRBV6-5 and TRBJ2-7, with D perhaps being TRBD1 or TRBD2 (5 bases each). The germline V gene encodes CDR1 MNHEY and CDR2 SVGAGI. The CDR3 length is 16 residues. The V end lost 0 bases, the J end lost 4 bases, and 16 bases lay between the germline ends. The CDR3, as DNA: TGTGCCAGCAGTTACTCGACACGGGGTAGGGGTTACGAGCAGTACTTC. It specifies CASSYSTRGRGYEQYF.

The CDR3 loop reads CASSQSKGFTEAFF. The DNA of the CDR3 is TGTGCCAGCAGCCAATCTAAAGGCTTCACTGAAGCTTTCTTT. This chain links TRBV16 with TRBJ1-1; D gene ambiguous. The CDR3 loop spans 14 amino acids. Trimming removed 0 bases at V and 4 bases at J, with 9 bases between. CDR1 KGHSY and CDR2 FQNENV come from the germline V gene. Full variable domain (remainder filled in from reference TRBV16 and TRBJ1-1): GEEVAQTPKHLVRGEGQKAKLYCAPIKGHSYVFWYQQVLKNEFKFLISFQNENVFDETGMPKERFSAKCLPNSPCSLEIQATKLEDSAVYFCASSQSKGFTEAFFGQGTRLTVV.

The chain employs TRBV5-1 and TRBJ1-2; 10 nucleotides match TRBD1. Germline assignment: CDR1 SGHRS and CDR2 YFSETQ. The CDR3 is 15 residues long. J gave up 4 bases and V 4 bases, and 7 bases lay outside the gene matches. CDR3 amino acids: CASSTGTGVGYGYTF. The DNA for the CDR3 is TGCGCCAGCAGCACCGGGACAGGGGTGGGCTATGGCTACACCTTC. Variable domain in full (rest from reference TRBV5-1 and TRBJ1-2): KAGVTQTPRYLIKTRGQQVTLSCSPISGHRSVSWYQQTPGQGLQFLFEYFSETQRNKGNFPGRFSGRQFSNSRSEMNVSTLELGDSALYLCASSTGTGVGYGYTFGSGTRLTVV.

V is TRBV10-3 and J is TRBJ1-5; possible D gene TRBD1, 6 bases. V lost 7 bases, J lost 7 bases, and 20 bases lay in between. The V gene's germline CDR1 is ENHRY and CDR2 SYGVKD. This CDR3 spans 15 amino acids. The CDR3 protein is CAIKSLVGAGQPQHF. The CDR3 DNA reads as TGTGCCATCAAGTCCCTAGTGGGGGCAGGGCAGCCCCAGCATTTT.

V usage is TRBV27 and J usage is TRBJ1-6; maybe TRBD1 (6 bases). Per germline, CDR1 MNHEY and CDR2 SMNVEV (reference sequence). The CDR3 runs 16 residues. The V end lost 2 bases, the J end lost 7 bases, and 15 bases lay between the germline ends. CDR3 DNA sequence: TGTGCCAGCAGTTTAATCGAAGGGGGAAGAAATTCACCCCTCCACTTT. It encodes CASSLIEGGRNSPLHF.